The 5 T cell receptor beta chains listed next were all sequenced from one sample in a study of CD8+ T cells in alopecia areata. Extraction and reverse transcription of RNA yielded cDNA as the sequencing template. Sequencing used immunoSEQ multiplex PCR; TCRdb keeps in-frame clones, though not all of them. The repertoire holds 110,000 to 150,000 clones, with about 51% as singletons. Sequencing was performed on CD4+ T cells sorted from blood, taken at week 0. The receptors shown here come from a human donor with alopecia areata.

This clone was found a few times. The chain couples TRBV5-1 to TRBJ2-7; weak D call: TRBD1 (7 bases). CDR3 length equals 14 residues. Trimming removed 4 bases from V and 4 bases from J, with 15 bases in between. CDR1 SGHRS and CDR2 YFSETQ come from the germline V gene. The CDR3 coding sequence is TGCGCCAGCAGCGCGGGGACAGCCCGGTACGAGCAGTACTTC. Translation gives CASSAGTARYEQYF.

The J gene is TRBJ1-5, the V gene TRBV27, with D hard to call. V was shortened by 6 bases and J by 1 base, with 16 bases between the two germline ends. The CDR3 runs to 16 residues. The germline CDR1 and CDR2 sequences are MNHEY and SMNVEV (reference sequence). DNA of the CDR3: TGTGCCAGCAGCCTGGATCCCCGGGGAAGCAATCAGCCCCAGCATTTT. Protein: CASSLDPRGSNQPQHF.

CDR3: CSVYRGNTEAFF. For the CDR3, the DNA is TGCAGCGTCTACAGGGGGAACACTGAAGCTTTCTTT. J is TRBJ1-1 and V is TRBV29-1; 7 bases fit TRBD1. CDR3 length: 12 amino acids. From germline, CDR1 is SQVTM and CDR2 ANQGSEA. Germline trimming cut 6 bases from V and 1 base from J; bases unmatched to any gene: 2.

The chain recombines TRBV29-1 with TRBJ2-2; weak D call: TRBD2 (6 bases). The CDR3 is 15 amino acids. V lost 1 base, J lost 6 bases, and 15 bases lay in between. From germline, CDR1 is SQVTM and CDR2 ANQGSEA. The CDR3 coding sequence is TGCAGCGTTGAAGCCGGGGGAGTCATCCCCGGGGAGCTGTTTTTT. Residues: CSVEAGGVIPGELFF.

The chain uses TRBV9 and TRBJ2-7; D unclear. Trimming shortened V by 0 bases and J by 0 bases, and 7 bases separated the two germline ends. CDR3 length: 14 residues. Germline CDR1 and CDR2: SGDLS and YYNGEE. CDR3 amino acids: CASSVGQSSYEQYF. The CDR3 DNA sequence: TGTGCCAGCAGCGTAGGGCAGAGCTCCTACGAGCAGTACTTC.